This T cell receptor beta chain was captured by sequencing in a study of post-analysis software for immune sequencing data. This clonotype has ten or more counts. What it recognizes is unknown. V shed 0 bases and J 12 bases; nucleotides not matched to a gene: 17. The CDR3 sequence is 18 residues long. Germline CDR1 reads MNHEY; CDR2 reads SVGAGI. Tagging with unique molecular identifiers was a feature of the TCR beta cDNA libraries. TCRdb recomputed calls from the PCR reads with MiXCR, one row per CDR3 protein. The data hold hundreds of thousands of distinct CDR3 sequences, with roughly two fifths observed a single time. Whole-study findings and limits: The five TRBV segments detected at higher frequency in patients than in controls included TRBV5-6, TRBV5-1 and TRBV20-1. When compared against controls, multiple sclerosis patients showed significantly lower normalized Chao1 diversity.

Sequencing input: blood. The V gene is TRBV6-5, the J gene TRBJ2-1; TRBD2 matches 10 bases. This TCR was sampled from a girl aged 10 to 17 with multiple sclerosis. CDR3 in amino acids: CASSYSYGVSSGGRGQFF. The CDR3 nucleotides are TGTGCCAGCAGTTACTCATACGGGGTGTCTAGCGGGGGCCGGGGGCAGTTCTTC.